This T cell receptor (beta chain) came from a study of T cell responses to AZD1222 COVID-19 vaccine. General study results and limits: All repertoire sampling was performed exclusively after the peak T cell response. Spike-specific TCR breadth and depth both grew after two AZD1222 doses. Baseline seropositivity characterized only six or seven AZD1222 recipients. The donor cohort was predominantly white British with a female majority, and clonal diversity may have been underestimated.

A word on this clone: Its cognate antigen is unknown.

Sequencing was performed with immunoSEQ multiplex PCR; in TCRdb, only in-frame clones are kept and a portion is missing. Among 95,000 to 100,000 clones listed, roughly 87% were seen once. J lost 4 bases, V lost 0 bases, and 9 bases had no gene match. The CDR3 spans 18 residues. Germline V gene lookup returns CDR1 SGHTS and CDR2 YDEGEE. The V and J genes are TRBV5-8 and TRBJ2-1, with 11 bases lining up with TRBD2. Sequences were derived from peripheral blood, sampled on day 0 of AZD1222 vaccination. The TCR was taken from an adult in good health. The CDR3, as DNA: TGTGCCAGCAGCTTGGCCGCTACTAGCGGGGGAGGATACAATGAGCAGTTCTTC. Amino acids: CASSLAATSGGGYNEQFF.